This entry lists 20 T cell receptor beta chains sequenced from one sample in a study of CD8+ T cells in alopecia areata. Treatment of the sample: oral pan-JAK inhibitor, 5-10 mg twice daily. Peripheral blood, together with lesional scalp punch biopsies, was collected from alopecia areata patients. RNA was extracted and reverse transcribed into cDNA as the sequencing template. Sequencing was performed with immunoSEQ multiplex PCR; in TCRdb, only in-frame clones are kept and a portion is missing. The table lists under 25,000 clones, approximately 56% of them singletons. Sample: skin, taken at week 4, from a patient treated with tofacitinib. The receptors originated from a human donor with alopecia areata.

This rearrangement joins TRBV6-1 to TRBJ2-5, with 7 bases matching TRBD1. The end of the DNA fits TRBJ2-7 better, so the J call may be wrong. Germline values: CDR1 MNHNS, CDR2 SASEGT. The CDR3 contains 16 residues. The CDR3: CASSAQRQGGSYEQYF. The CDR3 DNA reads as TGTGCCAGCAGTGCCCAAAGACAGGGTGGCTCCTACGAGCAGTACTTC.

This clone was detected once. This sequence joins TRBV19 and TRBJ1-2; D is undetermined. The CDR3 totals 14 residues. Per germline, CDR1 LNHDA and CDR2 SQIVND (reference sequence). V lost 4 bases and J lost 2, with 11 bases in between. CDR3 bases: TGTGCCAGTAGTACTTTTGGCAGGAACTATGGCTACACCTTC. It translates to CASSTFGRNYGYTF.

This chain joins TRBV7-9 and TRBJ1-2; possibly TRBD1 for D (6 bases). Germline CDR1 SEHNR, CDR2 FQNEAQ (reference sequence). The CDR3 extends over 15 amino acids. V lost 1 base and J lost 0, with 9 bases in between. CDR3 DNA sequence: TGTGCCAGCAGCTTAGTGACAGGTCCTAACTATGGCTACACCTTC. This sequence encodes CASSLVTGPNYGYTF. The full variable domain, in which reference TRBV7-9 and TRBJ1-2 provide the parts outside the CDR3, is DTGVSQNPRHKITKRGQNVTFRCDPISEHNRLYWYRQTLGQGPEFLTYFQNEAQLEKSRLLSDRFSAERPKGSFSTLEIQRTEQGDSAMYLCASSLVTGPNYGYTFGSGTRLTVV.

The table lists this clone with a few counts. The V gene is TRBV10-3, the J gene TRBJ2-7; possible D gene TRBD2, 5 bases. The CDR3 runs 14 residues. Per the germline V gene, CDR1 is ENHRY and CDR2 is SYGVKD. V lost 8 bases, J lost 3 bases, and 17 bases lay in between. Here the CDR3 DNA reads TGTGCCATCTCCGAGGGTGTGCTCAGCTACGAGCAGTACTTC. Translating gives CAISEGVLSYEQYF.

V usage is TRBV30 and J usage is TRBJ2-1; unclear D gene. V was shortened by 7 bases and J by 7 bases, with 14 bases between the two germline ends. This CDR3 region has 12 residues. CDR1 and CDR2 from the germline V gene are GTSNPN and SVGIG (reference sequence). The CDR3 nucleotides are TGTGCCTCCTCCTCGCCCCGTAATGAGCAGTTCTTC. As protein: CASSSPRNEQFF.

This clone was counted between two and nine times. The gene calls are TRBV5-1 and TRBJ1-1, with a tentative D call TRBD1 (5 bases). The germline CDR1 and CDR2 sequences are SGHRS and YFSETQ. Deletions cut 0 bases from V and 4 bases from J, with 10 bases between. The CDR3 is 14 amino acids. CDR3: CASSLGDQRTEAFF. For the CDR3, the DNA is TGCGCCAGCAGCTTGGGGGACCAACGCACTGAAGCTTTCTTT.

The rearrangement joins TRBV7-9 to TRBJ2-1, with 14 bases matching TRBD2. Germline values: CDR1 SEHNR, CDR2 FQNEAQ (reference sequence). Germline trimming cut 5 bases from V and 9 bases from J; bases unmatched to any gene: 18. The CDR3 consists of 19 residues. The CDR3 loop is CASSPRAQRLAGGPVEQFF. The CDR3, as DNA: TGTGCCAGCAGCCCTAGGGCCCAAAGACTAGCGGGGGGGCCTGTTGAGCAGTTCTTC.

J is TRBJ2-5 and V is TRBV4-1; TRBD2 matches at 10 bases. The germline V gene has CDR1 MGHRA and CDR2 YSYEKL. The V and J ends lost 6 bases and 4 bases, in that order; junction bases with no gene match: 11. This CDR3 is 16 amino acids long. The CDR3 region has the DNA TGCGCCAGCAGTCCCGGTGGGCTAGCGGGGGTAGAGACCCAGTACTTC. Translated: CASSPGGLAGVETQYF.

The rearrangement uses TRBV28 and TRBJ2-3, with TRBD1 matching 11 bases. This CDR3 comprises 17 residues. Germline-derived CDR1 and CDR2 are MDHEN and SYDVKM. After removal of 6 bases from V and 3 bases from J, the junction contained 11 bases not matched to a gene. The CDR3 bases are TGTGCCAGCAGGTCAACCCCCGGGACAGGGGGGACAGATACGCAGTATTTT. As protein: CASRSTPGTGGTDTQYF. The entire variable domain, with the rest obtained from reference TRBV28 and TRBJ2-3, is as follows: DVKVTQSSRYLVKRTGEKVFLECVQDMDHENMFWYRQDPGLGLRLIYFSYDVKMKEKGDIPEGYSVSREKKERFSLILESASTNQTSMYLCASRSTPGTGGTDTQYFGPGTRLTVL.

The V call is TRBV2, the J call TRBJ2-3, with D perhaps TRBD1 (7 bases). This CDR3 is 15 amino acids long. The germline gives CDR1 SNHLY, CDR2 FYNNEI. Deletions cut 3 bases from V and 9 bases from J, with 19 bases between. The CDR3 loop reads CASSDVRQGGWTQYF. The CDR3 DNA sequence: TGTGCCAGCAGTGATGTTCGGCAGGGGGGTTGGACGCAGTATTTT.

The chain links TRBV4-1 to TRBJ1-6; 9 bases fit TRBD1. CDR1 and CDR2 (germline): MGHRA, YSYEKL. This CDR3 is built from 15 residues. The V gene end was trimmed by 3 bases and the J gene end by 9 bases; junction bases not matched to a gene: 6. This CDR3 is CASSQWTGEGSPLHF. CDR3 DNA sequence: TGCGCCAGCAGCCAGTGGACAGGGGAAGGTTCACCCCTCCACTTT.

This clone was seen just once. This chain connects TRBV28 to TRBJ1-5; 8 bases are shared with TRBD1. The CDR3 has 14 amino acids. Trimming cost V 5 bases and J 5 bases; bases outside gene matches: 5. Germline loops: CDR1 MDHEN, CDR2 SYDVKM. The CDR3, as DNA: TGTGCCAGCAGTCCAACAGGGGGACATCAGCCCCAGCATTTT. This translates into CASSPTGGHQPQHF. Full variable domain (rest looked up from reference TRBV28 and TRBJ1-5): DVKVTQSSRYLVKRTGEKVFLECVQDMDHENMFWYRQDPGLGLRLIYFSYDVKMKEKGDIPEGYSVSREKKERFSLILESASTNQTSMYLCASSPTGGHQPQHFGDGTRLSIL.

By sample fraction, this clone is medium-sized (0.01 to 0.1%). The chain links TRBV5-4 to TRBJ2-1; TRBD1 matches 7 bases. CDR1 and CDR2 from the germline V gene are SGHNT and YYREEE (reference sequence). V was pared by 6 bases and J by 0 bases, with 6 bases of the junction left unmatched. The CDR3 length is 15 residues. The CDR3 spells CASTHRGSSYNEQFF. Written as DNA, the CDR3 is TGTGCCAGCACCCACAGGGGAAGCTCCTACAATGAGCAGTTCTTC.

This clone was detected only once. This sequence joins TRBV7-6 and TRBJ1-3; D gene uncertain. V was pared by 2 bases and J by 0 bases, with 11 bases between. CDR3 length: 16 amino acids. Germline CDR1 SGHVS, CDR2 FNYEAQ. CDR3 sequence: CASSLSATSSGNTIYF. CDR3 nucleotide sequence: TGTGCCAGCAGCTTATCGGCTACCAGCTCTGGAAACACCATATATTTT.

CDR3 coding DNA: TGTGCCAGCAGCCAGGGACTTTCCACAGATACGCAGTATTTT. Its protein is CASSQGLSTDTQYF. This chain links TRBV7-4 with TRBJ2-3, with D possibly matching TRBD2 (6 bases). CDR1 SGHVT and CDR2 SQSDAQ come from the germline V gene. V was trimmed by 5 bases and J by 2 bases, leaving 11 bases between them. This CDR3 has 14 amino acids.

This clone was counted once. J is TRBJ2-5 and V is TRBV18, with TRBD2 identical over 15 bases. Germline V lookup: CDR1 KGHSH, CDR2 LQKENI. This CDR3 has 16 residues. With V trimmed by 1 base and J by 14 bases, 11 bases remained unmatched. In nucleotides, the CDR3 is TGTGCCAGCTCACCACGGACTAGCGGGGGGGCCTACGAGCATTACTTC. Its translation: CASSPRTSGGAYEHYF.

This sequence joins TRBV7-2 and TRBJ1-5; D is undetermined. Germline loops: CDR1 SGHTA, CDR2 FQGNSA. The CDR3 totals 15 residues. V was pared by 0 bases and J by 1 base, with 7 bases between. CDR3 protein: CASSLAVRSNQPQHF. CDR3 in DNA: TGTGCCAGCAGCTTAGCAGTCCGGAGCAATCAGCCCCAGCATTTT.

The chain employs TRBV4-3 and TRBJ1-2, with unresolved D. Trimming took 0 bases from V and 5 from J, leaving 13 bases between them. The CDR3 extends over 15 amino acids. Germline V gene lookup returns CDR1 LGHNA and CDR2 YSLEER. The CDR3 bases are TGCGCCAGCAGCCAAGAAACTGGTTTTCTTTATGGCTACACCTTC. Translated: CASSQETGFLYGYTF.

The chain uses TRBV11-3 and TRBJ1-1, with 8 bases fitting TRBD1. The CDR3 extends over 15 amino acids. V trimming: 1 base; J trimming: 3 bases; junction bases outside the gene matches: 4. Per germline, CDR1 SGHNT and CDR2 YENEEA. CDR3 DNA sequence: TGTGCCAGCAGCTTAGCTGGCAGGGGGCACACTGAAGCTTTCTTT. This gives the protein CASSLAGRGHTEAFF.

The gene calls are TRBV6-1 and TRBJ2-5, with D possibly matching TRBD1 (6 bases). The J call may be faulty, since TRBJ2-7 better matches the DNA end. The CDR3 totals 12 residues. Germline CDR1 reads MNHNS; CDR2 reads SASEGT. The CDR3 region is CASRSTGFEQYF. CDR3 coding DNA: TGTGCCAGCAGGTCTACAGGGTTCGAGCAGTACTTC.